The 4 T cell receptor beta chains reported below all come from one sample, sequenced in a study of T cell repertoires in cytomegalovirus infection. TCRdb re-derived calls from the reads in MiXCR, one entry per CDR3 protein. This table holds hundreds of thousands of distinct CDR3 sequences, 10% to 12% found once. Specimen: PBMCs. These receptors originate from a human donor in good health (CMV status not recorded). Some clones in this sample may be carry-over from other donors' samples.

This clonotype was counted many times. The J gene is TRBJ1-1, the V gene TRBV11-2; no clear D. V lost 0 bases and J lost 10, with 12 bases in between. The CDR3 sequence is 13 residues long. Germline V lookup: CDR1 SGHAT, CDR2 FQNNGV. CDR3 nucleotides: TGTGCCAGCAGCTTAGAAAGGGTTCGCGTAGCTTTCTTT. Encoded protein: CASSLERVRVAFF.

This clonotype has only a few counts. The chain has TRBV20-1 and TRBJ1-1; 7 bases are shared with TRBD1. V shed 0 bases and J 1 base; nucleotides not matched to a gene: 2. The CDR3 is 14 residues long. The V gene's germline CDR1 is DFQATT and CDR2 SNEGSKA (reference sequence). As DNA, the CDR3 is TGCAGTGCTAGAGATACAGGGGCGAACACTGAAGCTTTCTTT. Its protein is CSARDTGANTEAFF.

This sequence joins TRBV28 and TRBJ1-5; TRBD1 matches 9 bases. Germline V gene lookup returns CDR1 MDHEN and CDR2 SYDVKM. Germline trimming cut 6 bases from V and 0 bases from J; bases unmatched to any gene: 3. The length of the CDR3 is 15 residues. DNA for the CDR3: TGTGCCAGCAGGGTGACAGGGGGTAGCAATCAGCCCCAGCATTTT. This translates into CASRVTGGSNQPQHF.

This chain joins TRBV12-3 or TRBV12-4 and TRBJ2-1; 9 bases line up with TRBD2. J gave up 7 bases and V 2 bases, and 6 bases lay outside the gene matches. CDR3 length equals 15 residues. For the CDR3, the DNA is TGTGCCAGCAGTTTAACAGCGGGGGGCCGAAATGAGCAGTTCTTC. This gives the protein CASSLTAGGRNEQFF.